This T cell receptor beta chain was captured in a study of OX40 agonist ivuxolimab in advanced cancers. Study summary: The treatment was a fully human IgG2 OX40 agonist, ivuxolimab. Partial responses were recorded for three patients, including one with hepatocellular carcinoma and two with cutaneous melanoma.

Comments on this clone: Antigen unknown.

The data were produced by immunoSEQ multiplex PCR, yet TCRdb's version contains in-frame clones alone and is incomplete. The profile covers approximately 59,000 clones, with approximately 86% appearing a single time and around 4% taken by the ten largest. Any history of autoimmune disease or systemic immunosuppression disqualified patients. Whole-study findings and limits: CD4+ and CD8+ blood T cells expanded clonally by week 6 at 0.1 to 3.0 mg/kg.

In germline, CDR1 is SEHNR, CDR2 FQNEAQ (reference sequence). Losses at the gene ends were 4 bases for V and 4 bases for J; bases not matched to a gene: 13. The CDR3 has 17 residues. This TCR came from an adult with an advanced solid tumor such as melanoma, head and neck, liver or kidney cancer. Sequenced here: CD4+ or CD8+ T cells sorted from blood, sampled in a trial of the OX40 agonist ivuxolimab. The chain links TRBV7-9 to TRBJ2-1, with 7 bases aligning to TRBD2. In nucleotides, the CDR3 is TGTGCCAGCAGCTCCCAGCGGGACGCCCTAAAATACAATGAGCAGTTCTTC. Translating gives CASSSQRDALKYNEQFF.